The 14 T cell receptor beta chains listed next were all sequenced from one sample in a study of identical twins. TCRdb redid the calling of the 5' RACE reads with MiXCR, one entry per CDR3 protein. Of 350,000 or so distinct CDR3 sequences in the sample, around 9.7% are singletons; the top ten hold under 9.5%. The sequenced material came from naive T cells sorted from blood. Source of these receptors: a woman between 45 and 60 years old in good health.

V usage is TRBV11-3 and J usage is TRBJ2-3, with 8 bases aligning to TRBD2. The CDR3 consists of 16 residues. Germline V CDR1 and CDR2: SGHNT, YENEEA. The trim removed 5 bases at V and 6 bases at J, leaving 13 bases unmatched. Here the CDR3 reads CASSTREGGSLDTQYF. The DNA for the CDR3 is TGTGCCAGCAGCACCCGGGAGGGCGGGAGTCTCGATACGCAGTATTTT.

The genes are TRBV10-3 and TRBJ2-7; a possible D gene is TRBD2 (6 bases). With 7 bases removed from V and 0 bases from J, the gap between germline ends came to 16 bases. CDR1 and CDR2 from the germline V gene are ENHRY and SYGVKD. The CDR3 is made up of 15 amino acids. This CDR3 is CAIIPSSESSYEQYV. The CDR3 region has the DNA TGTGCCATCATCCCGTCTAGCGAAAGCTCCTACGAGCAGTACGTC.

Concerning this clonotype: One end of the junction does not line up with germline, which may come from a read error. The DNA of the CDR3 is TGTGCCAGCAACTTAGACCCGGTCGTAGATACGCAGTATTTT. Translated, it gives CASNLDPVVDTQYF. The chain combines TRBV11-2 with TRBJ2-3; D is unclear. The length of the CDR3 is 14 residues. CDR1 SGHAT and CDR2 FQNNGV come from the germline V gene.

This chain connects TRBV7-9 to TRBJ2-6; the D is unclear. Between the trimmed V and J ends, which lost 10 bases and 4 bases, there was a span of 11 bases. The length of the CDR3 is 13 residues. Germline V gene data show CDR1 as SEHNR and CDR2 as FQNEAQ (reference sequence). The DNA for the CDR3 is TGTGCCATCCTGCCGGTGGGGGCCAACGTCCTGACTTTC. This translates into CAILPVGANVLTF.

This clonotype has at least ten counts. V is TRBV7-6 and J is TRBJ2-7; D gene uncertain. The CDR3 length is 14 residues. Germline CDR1 and CDR2: SGHVS and FNYEAQ. The V end was cut by 2 bases, the J end by 6 bases, with 14 bases between. The CDR3 here is CASSLSTDRAEQYF. DNA of the CDR3: TGTGCCAGCAGCTTAAGTACGGACCGTGCCGAGCAGTACTTC.

This clonotype appeared many times. The chain's CDR3 is CASSLMGGRESSGSGNEQFF. The CDR3 DNA reads TGCGCCAGCAGCTTGATGGGGGGCCGCGAGAGTAGCGGGAGCGGCAATGAGCAGTTCTTC. The rearrangement joins TRBV5-1 to TRBJ2-1, with 9 bases that match TRBD2. Trimming at V came to 1 base and at J to 6 bases, leaving 20 bases not matched to a gene. CDR1 is SGHRS, CDR2 YFSETQ, per germline. The CDR3 contains 20 residues.

The chain links TRBV6-1 to TRBJ2-5; D might be TRBD1 or TRBD2, each matching 5 bases. Germline values: CDR1 MNHNS, CDR2 SASEGT. Trimming took 6 bases from V and 1 from J, leaving 12 bases between them. The CDR3 totals 14 residues. CDR3 DNA sequence: TGTGCCAGCAGAGGGACCGGGCCCCAAGAGACCCAGTACTTC. This encodes CASRGTGPQETQYF.

The J gene is TRBJ1-1, the V gene TRBV5-1; D not resolved. The CDR3 consists of 15 residues. Trimming took off 0 bases at V and 1 base at J, with 10 bases between the two ends. Germline CDR1 and CDR2: SGHRS and YFSETQ. This CDR3 is CASSLGQLPNTEAFF. The CDR3 DNA reads TGCGCCAGCAGCTTGGGGCAGCTACCGAACACTGAAGCTTTCTTT.

The chain couples TRBV20-1 to TRBJ2-1, with D possibly TRBD2 on 6 matching bases. V shed 6 bases and J shed 7 bases, with 16 bases lying between them. CDR3 length: 13 amino acids. CDR1 is DFQATT and CDR2 is SNEGSKA in the germline V gene (reference sequence). The CDR3 sequence is CSAHLAPGNEQFF. The CDR3 DNA reads as TGCAGTGCCCATCTAGCGCCAGGGAATGAGCAGTTCTTC.

The chain couples TRBV6-2 or TRBV6-3 to TRBJ2-7, with TRBD2 as a possible D gene (5 bases). The CDR3 is 12 residues long. V was clipped by 2 bases and J by 4 bases, with 6 bases between them. The V gene's germline CDR1 is MNHEY and CDR2 SVGEGT. CDR3 residues: CASSYDYYEQYV. The CDR3 nucleotides are TGTGCCAGCAGTTACGACTATTACGAGCAGTACGTC.

Ten or more counts support this clonotype. J is TRBJ2-1 and V is TRBV4-1, with D unclear. The germline V gene has CDR1 MGHRA and CDR2 YSYEKL. This CDR3 has 15 amino acids. Trimming took 0 bases from V and 4 from J, leaving 10 bases between them. CDR3 DNA sequence: TGCGCCAGCAGCCAAGACTTGGACGAGTACAATGAGCAGTTCTTC. Residues: CASSQDLDEYNEQFF.

In its sample, this clonotype was seen a few times. The V and J genes are TRBV14 and TRBJ2-1; no reliable D call. Looked up from germline, CDR1 is SGHDN and CDR2 is FVKESK. V dropped 1 base and J dropped 8 bases, with 9 bases sitting between them. This CDR3 is 13 amino acids long. CDR3 nucleotides: TGTGCCAGCAGCCAAGCGATTACCGATGAGCAGTTCTTC. This encodes CASSQAITDEQFF.

This chain links TRBV20-1 with TRBJ2-5; 7 bases agree with TRBD2. V was clipped by 3 bases and J by 4 bases; unmatched bases: 5. The V gene's germline CDR1 is DFQATT and CDR2 SNEGSKA (reference sequence). This CDR3 contains 13 residues. The CDR3 region is CSASMVAGETQYF. CDR3 in DNA: TGCAGTGCTAGTATGGTAGCGGGAGAGACCCAGTACTTC.

V usage is TRBV7-2 and J usage is TRBJ2-1, with TRBD1 matching over 10 bases. Trimming removed 5 bases from V and 6 bases from J; junction bases left unmatched: 10. The CDR3 sequence is 16 residues long. Germline loops: CDR1 SGHTA, CDR2 FQGNSA. The CDR3, as DNA: TGTGCCAGCAGCAAAAATCCCGGGACAGGGGTCAATGAGCAGTTCTTC. It yields the protein CASSKNPGTGVNEQFF.